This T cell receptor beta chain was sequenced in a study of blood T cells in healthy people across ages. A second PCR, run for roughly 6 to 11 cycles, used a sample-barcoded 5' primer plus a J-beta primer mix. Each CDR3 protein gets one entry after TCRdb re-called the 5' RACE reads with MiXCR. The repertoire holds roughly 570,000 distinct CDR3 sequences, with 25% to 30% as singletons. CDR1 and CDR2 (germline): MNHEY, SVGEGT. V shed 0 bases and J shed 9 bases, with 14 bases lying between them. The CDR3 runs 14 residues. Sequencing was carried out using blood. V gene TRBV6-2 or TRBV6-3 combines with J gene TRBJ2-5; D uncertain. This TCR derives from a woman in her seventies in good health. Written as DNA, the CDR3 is TGTGCCAGCAGTTACTCGATTTTGCGGTCGGCCCAGTACTTC. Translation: CASSYSILRSAQYF.